This TCR beta chain was sequenced for a study of control samples from healthy donors and cancer patients. The CDR3 has 13 amino acids. The germline CDR1 and CDR2 sequences are KGHDR and SFDVKD. V was pared by 2 bases and J by 7 bases, with 8 bases between. Sequenced by immunoSEQ multiplex PCR; TCRdb stores in-frame clones only, minus some. The sample lists 110,000 or so clones, about four fifths occurring once. Sequencing input: blood. This sequence originates from a woman aged 45-65 years in good health. J is TRBJ2-1 and V is TRBV24-1; D is uncertain. CDR3 nucleotides: TGTGCCACCAGTGATTCACTTGTGAATGAGCAGTTCTTC. This gives the protein CATSDSLVNEQFF.